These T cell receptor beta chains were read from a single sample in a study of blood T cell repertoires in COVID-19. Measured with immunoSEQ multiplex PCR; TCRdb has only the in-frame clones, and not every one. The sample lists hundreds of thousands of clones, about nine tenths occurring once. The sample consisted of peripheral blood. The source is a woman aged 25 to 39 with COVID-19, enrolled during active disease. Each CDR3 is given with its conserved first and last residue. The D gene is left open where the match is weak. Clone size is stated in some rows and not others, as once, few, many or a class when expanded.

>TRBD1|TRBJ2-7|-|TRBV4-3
CASSQNRGPLYEQYF
TGCGCCAGCAGCCAAAACAGGGGGCCACTCTACGAGCAGTACTTC
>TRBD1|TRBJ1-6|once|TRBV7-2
CASSTTGTGVLGSPLHF
TGTGCCAGCAGCACCACCGGGACAGGGGTTTTGGGGTCACCCCTCCACTTT
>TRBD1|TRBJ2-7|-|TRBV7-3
CASSLKGQGPHEQYF
TGTGCCAGCAGCTTAAAGGGACAGGGTCCCCACGAGCAGTACTTC
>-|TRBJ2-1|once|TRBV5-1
CASSLEHRAYNEQFF
TGCGCCAGCAGCTTGGAACACAGGGCCTACAATGAGCAGTTCTTC
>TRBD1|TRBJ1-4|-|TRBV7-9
CASSIRDRGRVNEKLFF
TGTGCCAGCAGCATACGGGACAGGGGGCGAGTTAATGAAAAACTGTTTTTT
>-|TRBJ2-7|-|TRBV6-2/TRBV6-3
CASSLRGGYEQYF
TGTGCCAGCAGCCTTAGAGGCGGATACGAGCAGTACTTC
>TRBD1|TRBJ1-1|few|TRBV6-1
CASSETGLNTEAFF
TGTGCCAGCAGTGAGACAGGGTTGAACACTGAAGCTTTCTTT
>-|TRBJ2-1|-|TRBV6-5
CASSYAGSLYNEQFF
TGTGCCAGCAGTTACGCAGGGTCCCTCTACAATGAGCAGTTCTTC
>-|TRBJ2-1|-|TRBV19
CASSVSTAEQFF
TGTGCCAGTAGTGTTAGTACAGCTGAGCAGTTCTTC
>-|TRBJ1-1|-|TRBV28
CASIGGYEAFF
TGTGCCAGCATCGGGGGTTATGAAGCTTTCTTT
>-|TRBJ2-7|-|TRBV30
CAWAGGGAYEQYF
TGTGCCTGGGCAGGGGGAGGTGCCTACGAGCAGTACTTC
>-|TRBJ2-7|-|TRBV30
CAWSEGGLYEQYF
TGTGCCTGGAGCGAGGGGGGGCTGTACGAGCAGTACTTC
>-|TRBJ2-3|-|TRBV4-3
CASSLNRLSTDTQYF
TGCGCCAGCAGCTTAAATAGACTTAGCACAGATACGCAGTATTTT
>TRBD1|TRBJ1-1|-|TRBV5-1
CASSWDRGDTEAFF
TGCGCCAGCAGCTGGGACAGGGGGGACACTGAAGCTTTCTTT
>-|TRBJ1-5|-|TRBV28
CASSGGGQPQHF
TGTGCCAGCAGTGGGGGAGGACAGCCCCAGCATTTT
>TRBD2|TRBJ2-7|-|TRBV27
CASSPHLAGFSYEQYF
TGTGCCAGCAGTCCCCATCTAGCGGGGTTCTCCTACGAGCAGTACTTC
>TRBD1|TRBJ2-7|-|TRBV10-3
CAISKGQASYEQYF
TGTGCCATCAGTAAAGGACAGGCCTCCTACGAGCAGTACTTC
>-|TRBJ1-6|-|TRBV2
CASSEGGLKNSPLHF
TGTGCCAGCAGTGAAGGGGGCCTAAAGAATTCACCCCTCCACTTT
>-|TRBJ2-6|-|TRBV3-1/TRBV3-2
CASSQDRVGRSNSGANVLTF
TGTGCCAGCAGCCAAGATCGGGTAGGCCGTTCGAACTCTGGGGCCAACGTCCTGACTTTC
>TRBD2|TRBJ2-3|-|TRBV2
CASSSGRATDTQYF
TGTGCCAGCAGTAGCGGGAGGGCCACAGATACGCAGTATTTT
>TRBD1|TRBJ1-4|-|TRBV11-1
CASSRSPGQDEKLFF
TGTGCCAGCAGCAGATCACCGGGACAGGACGAAAAACTGTTTTTT
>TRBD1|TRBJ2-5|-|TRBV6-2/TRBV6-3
CASSYGTEETQYF
TGTGCCAGCAGTTACGGGACAGAGGAGACCCAGTACTTC
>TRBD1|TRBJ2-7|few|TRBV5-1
CASSLNRGQEQYF
TGCGCCAGCAGCTTGAACAGGGGGCAGGAGCAGTACTTC
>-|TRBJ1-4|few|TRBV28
CASSSWGVQENEKLFF
TGTGCCAGCAGTTCCTGGGGGGTGCAGGAGAATGAAAAACTGTTTTTT
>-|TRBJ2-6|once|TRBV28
CASMTAGTGANVLTF
TGTGCCAGCATGACGGCAGGGACTGGGGCCAACGTCCTGACTTTC
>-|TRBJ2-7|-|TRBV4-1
CASSQVSRPNEQYF
TGCGCCAGCAGCCAAGTAAGCCGTCCGAACGAGCAGTACTTC
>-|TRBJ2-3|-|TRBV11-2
CASSSFGGITDTQYF
TGTGCCAGCAGCTCATTCGGCGGGATCACAGATACGCAGTATTTT
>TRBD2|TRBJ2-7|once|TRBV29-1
CSVEVAGGTYEQYF
TGCAGCGTTGAAGTGGCGGGAGGTACGTACGAGCAGTACTTC
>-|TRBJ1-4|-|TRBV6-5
CASSYRGGEKLFF
TGTGCCAGCAGTTACAGGGGGGGAGAAAAACTGTTTTTT
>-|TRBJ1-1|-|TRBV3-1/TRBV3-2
CASSTEVMNTEAFF
TGTGCCAGCAGCACGGAGGTTATGAACACTGAAGCTTTCTTT
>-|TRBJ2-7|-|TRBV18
CASSKTGLYEQYF
TGTGCCAGCTCAAAGACAGGTTTATACGAGCAGTACTTC
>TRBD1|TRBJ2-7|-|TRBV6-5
CASSYPGTAYEQYF
TGTGCCAGCAGTTACCCTGGGACAGCCTACGAGCAGTACTTC
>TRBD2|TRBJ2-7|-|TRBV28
CASTSGSSGSSYEQYF
TGTGCCAGCACCTCGGGGTCTAGCGGGAGCTCCTACGAGCAGTACTTC
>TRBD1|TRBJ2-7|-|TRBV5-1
CASSSQGFVYEQYF
TGCGCCAGCAGCTCACAGGGGTTCGTCTACGAGCAGTACTTC
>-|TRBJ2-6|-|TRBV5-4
CASSLGQAGANVLTF
TGTGCCAGCAGCTTGGGGCAGGCTGGGGCCAACGTCCTGACTTTC
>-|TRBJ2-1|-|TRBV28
CASSLLRREMYEQFF
TGTGCCAGCAGTTTACTGCGACGGGAGATGTATGAGCAGTTCTTC
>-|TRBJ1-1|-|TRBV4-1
CASRVEVNTEAFF
TGCGCCAGCAGAGTAGAGGTGAACACTGAAGCTTTCTTT
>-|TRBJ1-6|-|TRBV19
CASSMREGGYNSPLHF
TGTGCCAGTAGTATGCGGGAGGGAGGTTATAATTCACCCCTCCACTTT
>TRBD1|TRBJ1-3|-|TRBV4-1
CASSRQTGGNGNTIYF
TGCGCCAGCAGCCGCCAGACAGGGGGAAATGGAAACACCATATATTTT
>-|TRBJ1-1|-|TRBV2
CASSEETVNTEAFF
TGTGCCAGCAGTGAAGAAACAGTGAACACTGAAGCTTTCTTT
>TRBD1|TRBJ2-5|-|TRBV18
CASSPGQGGETQYF
TGTGCCAGCTCACCGGGACAGGGAGGGGAGACCCAGTACTTC
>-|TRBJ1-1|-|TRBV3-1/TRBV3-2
CASSRPGTEAFF
TGTGCCAGCAGCCGGCCAGGGACTGAAGCTTTCTTT
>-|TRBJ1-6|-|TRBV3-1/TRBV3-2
CASSQGQGKNSPLHF
TGTGCCAGCAGCCAAGGCCAGGGGAAGAATTCACCCCTCCACTTT
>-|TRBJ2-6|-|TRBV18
CASSPLPVSGANVLTF
TGTGCCAGCTCACCTTTACCGGTCTCTGGGGCCAACGTCCTGACTTTC
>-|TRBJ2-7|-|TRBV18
CASAKGTNSYEQYF
TGTGCCAGCGCCAAGGGGACAAACTCCTACGAGCAGTACTTC
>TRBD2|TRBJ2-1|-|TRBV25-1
CASSGTSGANNEQFF
TGTGCCAGCAGTGGGACTAGCGGGGCCAACAATGAGCAGTTCTTC
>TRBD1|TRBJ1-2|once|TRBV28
CASSLYPGGNYGYTF
TGTGCCAGCAGTTTATATCCAGGGGGGAACTATGGCTACACCTTC
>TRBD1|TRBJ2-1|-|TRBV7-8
CASQTGPYNEQFF
TGTGCCAGCCAGACAGGGCCCTACAATGAGCAGTTCTTC
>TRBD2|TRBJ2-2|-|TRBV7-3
CASSPALAVNTGELFF
TGTGCCAGCAGCCCCGCACTAGCGGTGAACACCGGGGAGCTGTTTTTT
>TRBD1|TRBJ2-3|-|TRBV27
CASSLEGTGKTDTQYF
TGTGCCAGCAGTTTAGAAGGGACAGGGAAGACAGATACGCAGTATTTT
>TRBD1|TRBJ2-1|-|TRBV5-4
CASSSGQGRAEQFF
TGTGCCAGCAGCTCGGGACAGGGGAGGGCTGAGCAGTTCTTC
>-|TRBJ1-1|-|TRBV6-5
CASSYDWNTEAFF
TGTGCCAGCAGTTACGACTGGAACACTGAAGCTTTCTTT
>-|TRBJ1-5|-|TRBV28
CASVGPGTYQPQHF
TGTGCCAGCGTAGGCCCGGGAACCTATCAGCCCCAGCATTTT
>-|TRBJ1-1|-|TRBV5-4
CASFGGWDTEAFF
TGTGCCAGCTTTGGGGGCTGGGACACTGAAGCTTTCTTT
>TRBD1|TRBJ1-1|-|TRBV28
CASRDGQGAGGTEAFF
TGTGCCAGCAGAGATGGACAGGGGGCCGGGGGCACTGAAGCTTTCTTT
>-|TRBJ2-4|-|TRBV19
CASSIEDIQYF
TGTGCCAGTAGTATCGAGGACATTCAGTACTTC